Listed here are 9 T cell receptor beta chains from one sample, sequenced in a study of vaccination and CD4 T cells after COVID-19. Treatment specified: approximately 9-day PBMC culture with coronavirus spike peptide pools or control peptides (ViraFEST assay). No antigen is known for these receptors. Cultured CD4+ T cell DNA was sequenced using the Oncomine TCR Beta short-read assay. TCRdb re-analysed the PCR reads in MiXCR, keeping a single row per CDR3 protein. The profile covers under 20,000 distinct CDR3 sequences, with approximately 67% appearing a single time and about 7.1% taken by the ten largest. The source material was CD4+ T cells from blood, cultured in vitro. The source of these receptors is a human donor who had recovered from COVID-19.

The V and J genes are TRBV6-2 or TRBV6-3 and TRBJ1-2, with D possibly being TRBD1 (6 bases). The V end lost 6 bases, the J end lost 7 bases, and 15 bases lay between the germline ends. The V gene's germline CDR1 is MNHEY and CDR2 SVGEGT. This CDR3 comprises 13 residues. Here the CDR3 DNA reads TGTGCCAGCAGATACCAGGGGACGGCTGGCTACACCTTC. It is translated as CASRYQGTAGYTF.

The chain couples TRBV6-2 or TRBV6-3 to TRBJ1-5, with D perhaps matching TRBD1 (5 bases). This CDR3 spans 14 amino acids. From germline, CDR1 is MNHEY and CDR2 SVGEGT. V lost 0 bases, J lost 6 bases, and 9 bases lay in between. The CDR3 region has the DNA TGTGCCAGCAGTTACTCGTGGGGGTTTCAGCCCCAGCATTTT. This translates into CASSYSWGFQPQHF.

This sequence joins TRBV7-9 and TRBJ2-7; D might be TRBD1 (5 bases). This CDR3 comprises 16 residues. CDR1 and CDR2 (germline): SEHNR, FQNEAQ (reference sequence). Trimming took 0 bases from V and 6 from J, leaving 18 bases between them. CDR3 residues: CASSLAQGGSMSEQYF. CDR3 DNA sequence: TGTGCCAGCAGCTTAGCCCAGGGTGGCAGTATGAGCGAGCAGTACTTC.

This clonotype appeared a single time. The CDR3 here is CASSLARQLNTEAFF. DNA for the CDR3: TGTGCCAGCAGTTTAGCGCGGCAGTTGAACACTGAAGCTTTCTTT. The V gene is TRBV12-3 or TRBV12-4, the J gene TRBJ1-1; D gene ambiguous. Trimming stripped 0 bases from V and 0 bases from J, with 8 bases between. This CDR3 region has 15 residues.

The chain couples TRBV19 to TRBJ1-2, with TRBD1 as a possible D gene (6 bases). The germline V gene encodes CDR1 LNHDA and CDR2 SQIVND (reference sequence). The V and J ends lost 3 bases and 4 bases respectively, with 15 bases between them. The CDR3 sequence is 15 residues long. The CDR3 region is CASSMAAGAFYGYTF. CDR3 DNA sequence: TGTGCCAGTAGTATGGCGGCAGGGGCCTTCTATGGCTACACCTTC.

J is TRBJ2-5 and V is TRBV30, with D possibly being TRBD1 or TRBD2 (5 bases each). The germline V gene encodes CDR1 GTSNPN and CDR2 SVGIG (reference sequence). Trimming stripped 8 bases from V and 5 bases from J, with 9 bases between. The CDR3 length is 10 residues. The CDR3 reads CALGVETQYF. The CDR3 coding sequence is TGTGCCCTGGGGGTCGAGACCCAGTACTTC.

V gene TRBV24-1 combines with J gene TRBJ1-1; D gene uncertain. The CDR3 is 13 amino acids. The V gene's germline CDR1 is KGHDR and CDR2 SFDVKD. The CDR3 DNA reads as TGTGTTTGCCGCCGGGCTTCGAACACTGAAGCTTTCTTT. Translation: CVCRRASNTEAFF.

The chain employs TRBV6-1 and TRBJ2-5; weak D call: TRBD2 (5 bases). Germline values: CDR1 MNHNS, CDR2 SASEGT. Trimming removed 2 bases from V and 7 bases from J, with 20 bases in between. The CDR3 has 16 residues. The chain's CDR3 is CASSEFSGVRVVTQYF. DNA for the CDR3: TGTGCCAGCAGTGAATTCTCTGGGGTGAGGGTGGTGACCCAGTACTTC.

This sequence joins TRBV6-1 and TRBJ2-3; 10 nucleotides match TRBD2. The ends lost 5 bases at V and 1 base at J; junction bases unmatched: 0. The CDR3 runs 14 residues. Germline-derived CDR1 and CDR2 are MNHNS and SASEGT. CDR3 in amino acids: CASSTSGGTDTQYF. CDR3 nucleotide sequence: TGTGCCAGCAGTACTAGCGGGGGCACAGATACGCAGTATTTT.